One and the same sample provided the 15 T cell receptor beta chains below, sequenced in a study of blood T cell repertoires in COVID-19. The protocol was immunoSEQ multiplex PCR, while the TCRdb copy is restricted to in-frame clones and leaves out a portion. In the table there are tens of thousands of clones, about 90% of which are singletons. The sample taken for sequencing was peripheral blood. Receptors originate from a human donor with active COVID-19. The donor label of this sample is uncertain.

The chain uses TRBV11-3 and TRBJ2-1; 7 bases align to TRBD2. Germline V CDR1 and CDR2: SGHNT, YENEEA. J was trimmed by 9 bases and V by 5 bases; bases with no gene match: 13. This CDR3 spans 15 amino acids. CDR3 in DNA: TGTGCCAGCAGCCCCGGGGGGACTGGGGTGGGTGAGCAGTTCTTC. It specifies CASSPGGTGVGEQFF.

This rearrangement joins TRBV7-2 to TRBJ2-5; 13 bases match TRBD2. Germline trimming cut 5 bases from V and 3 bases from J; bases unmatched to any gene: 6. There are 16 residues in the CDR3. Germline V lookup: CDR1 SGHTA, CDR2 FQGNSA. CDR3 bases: TGTGCCAGCAGCGTCCCGGGACTAGCGGGGAAAGAGACCCAGTACTTC. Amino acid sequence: CASSVPGLAGKETQYF.

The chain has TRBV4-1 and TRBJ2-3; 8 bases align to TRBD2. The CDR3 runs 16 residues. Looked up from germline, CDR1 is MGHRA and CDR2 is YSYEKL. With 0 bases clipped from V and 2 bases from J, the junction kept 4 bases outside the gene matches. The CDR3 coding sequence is TGCGCCAGCAGCCAAGATACGGGGGGGCACACAGATACGCAGTATTTT. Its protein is CASSQDTGGHTDTQYF.

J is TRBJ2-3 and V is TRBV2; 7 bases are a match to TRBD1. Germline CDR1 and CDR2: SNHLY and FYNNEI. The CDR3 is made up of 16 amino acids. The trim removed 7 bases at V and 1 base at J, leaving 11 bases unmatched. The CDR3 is CASTIDRAHRTDTQYF. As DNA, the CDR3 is TGTGCCAGCACCATAGACAGGGCCCATCGCACAGATACGCAGTATTTT.

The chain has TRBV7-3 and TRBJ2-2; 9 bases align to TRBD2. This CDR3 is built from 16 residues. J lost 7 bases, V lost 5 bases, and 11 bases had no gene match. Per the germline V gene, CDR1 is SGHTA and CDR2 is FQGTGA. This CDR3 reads CASSPNRGGAVGELFF. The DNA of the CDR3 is TGTGCCAGCAGCCCCAATCGCGGGGGGGCCGTCGGGGAGCTGTTTTTT. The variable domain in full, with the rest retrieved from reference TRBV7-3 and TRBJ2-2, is GAGVSQTPSNKVTEKGKYVELRCDPISGHTALYWYRQSLGQGPEFLIYFQGTGAADDSGLPNDRFFAVRPEGSVSTLKIQRTERGDSAVYLCASSPNRGGAVGELFFGEGSRLTVL.

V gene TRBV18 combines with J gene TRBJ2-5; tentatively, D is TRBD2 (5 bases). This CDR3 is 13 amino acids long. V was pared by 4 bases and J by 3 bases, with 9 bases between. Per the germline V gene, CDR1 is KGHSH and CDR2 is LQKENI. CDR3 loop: CASSRTGKETQYF. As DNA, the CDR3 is TGTGCCAGCTCACGGACGGGAAAAGAGACCCAGTACTTC.

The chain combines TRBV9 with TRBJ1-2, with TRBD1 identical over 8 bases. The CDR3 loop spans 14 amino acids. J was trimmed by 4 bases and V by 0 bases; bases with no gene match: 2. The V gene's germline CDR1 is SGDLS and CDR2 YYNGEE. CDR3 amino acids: CASSVGTGGYGYTF. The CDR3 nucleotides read TGTGCCAGCAGCGTAGGAACAGGGGGCTATGGCTACACCTTC. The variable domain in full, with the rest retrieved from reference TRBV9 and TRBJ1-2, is DSGVTQTPKHLITATGQRVTLRCSPRSGDLSVYWYQQSLDQGLQFLIQYYNGEERAKGNILERFSAQQFPDLHSELNLSSLELGDSALYFCASSVGTGGYGYTFGSGTRLTVV.

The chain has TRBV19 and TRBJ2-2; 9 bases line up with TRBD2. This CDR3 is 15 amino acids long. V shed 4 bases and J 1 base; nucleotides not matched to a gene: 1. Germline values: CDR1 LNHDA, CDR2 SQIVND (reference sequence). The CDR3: CASSSSGGNTGELFF. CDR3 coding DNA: TGTGCCAGTAGTAGTAGCGGGGGGAACACCGGGGAGCTGTTTTTT.

CDR3 protein: CASSDRDPGTGELFF. Written as DNA, the CDR3 is TGTGCCAGCTCAGACAGGGATCCTGGCACCGGGGAGCTGTTTTTT. The chain employs TRBV5-4 and TRBJ2-2, with 7 positions matching TRBD1. J lost 4 bases, V lost 7 bases, and 10 bases had no gene match. The germline V gene encodes CDR1 SGHNT and CDR2 YYREEE (reference sequence). This CDR3 region has 15 residues.

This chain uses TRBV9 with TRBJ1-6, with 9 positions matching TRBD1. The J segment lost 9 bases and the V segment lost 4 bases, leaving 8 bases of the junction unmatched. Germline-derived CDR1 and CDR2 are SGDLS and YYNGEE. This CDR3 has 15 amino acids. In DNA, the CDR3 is TGTGCCAGCAGCCCCCGGGACAGGGCTGGTTCACCCCTCCACTTT. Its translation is CASSPRDRAGSPLHF.

The CDR3 DNA is TGTGCCAGCAGTCCCGACAGATACACCGGGGAGCTGTTTTTT. It translates to CASSPDRYTGELFF. This chain joins TRBV6-2 or TRBV6-3 and TRBJ2-2; tentatively, D is TRBD1 (5 bases). CDR1 and CDR2 from the germline V gene are MNHEY and SVGEGT. V dropped 5 bases and J dropped 3 bases, with 10 bases sitting between them. The CDR3 contains 14 residues.

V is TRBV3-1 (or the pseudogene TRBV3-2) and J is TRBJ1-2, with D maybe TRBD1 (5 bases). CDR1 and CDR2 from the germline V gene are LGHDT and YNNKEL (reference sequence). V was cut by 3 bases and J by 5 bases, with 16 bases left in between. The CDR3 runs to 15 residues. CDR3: CASSQGGIKGYGYTF. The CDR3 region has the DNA TGTGCCAGCAGCCAGGGGGGGATCAAAGGGTATGGCTACACCTTC.

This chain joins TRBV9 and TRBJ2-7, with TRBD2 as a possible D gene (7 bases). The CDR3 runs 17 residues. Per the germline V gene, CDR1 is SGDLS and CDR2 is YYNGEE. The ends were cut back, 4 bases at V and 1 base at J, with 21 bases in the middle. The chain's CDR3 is CASSPFSGGPSSYEQYF. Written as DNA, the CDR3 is TGTGCCAGCAGCCCTTTTTCCGGGGGGCCTTCATCCTACGAGCAGTACTTC.

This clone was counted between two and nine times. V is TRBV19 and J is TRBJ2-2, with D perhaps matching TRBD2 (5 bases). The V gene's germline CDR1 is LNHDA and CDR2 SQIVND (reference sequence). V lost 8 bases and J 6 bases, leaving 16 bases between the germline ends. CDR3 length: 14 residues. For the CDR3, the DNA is TGTGCCAGTCGCGAGGCGCTGCGGGCCGGGGAGCTGTTTTTT. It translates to CASREALRAGELFF.

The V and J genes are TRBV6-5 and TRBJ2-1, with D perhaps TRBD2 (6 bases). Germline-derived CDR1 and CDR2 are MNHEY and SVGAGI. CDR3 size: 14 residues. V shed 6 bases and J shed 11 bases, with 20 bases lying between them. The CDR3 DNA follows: TGTGCCAGCAGGGCCCCCCGGGCGGGGTTCCAGCAGTTCTTC. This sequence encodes CASRAPRAGFQQFF.